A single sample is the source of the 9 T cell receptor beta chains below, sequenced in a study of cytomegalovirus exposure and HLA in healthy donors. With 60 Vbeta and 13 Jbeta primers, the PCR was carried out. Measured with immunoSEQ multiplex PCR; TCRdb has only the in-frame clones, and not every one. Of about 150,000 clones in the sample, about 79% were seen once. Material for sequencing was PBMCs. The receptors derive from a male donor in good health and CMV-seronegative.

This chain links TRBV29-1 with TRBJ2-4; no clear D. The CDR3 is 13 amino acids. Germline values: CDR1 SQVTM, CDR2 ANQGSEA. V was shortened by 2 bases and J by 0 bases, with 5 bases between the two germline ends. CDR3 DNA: TGCAGCGTTGAATCTACAGCCAAAAACATTCAGTACTTC. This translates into CSVESTAKNIQYF.

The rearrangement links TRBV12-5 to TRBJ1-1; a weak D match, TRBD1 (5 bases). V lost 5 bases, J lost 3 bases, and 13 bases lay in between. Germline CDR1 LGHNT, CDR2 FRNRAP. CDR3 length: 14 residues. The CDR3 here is CASGIGGFDTEAFF. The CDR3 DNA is TGTGCTAGTGGTATCGGGGGATTTGACACTGAAGCTTTCTTT.

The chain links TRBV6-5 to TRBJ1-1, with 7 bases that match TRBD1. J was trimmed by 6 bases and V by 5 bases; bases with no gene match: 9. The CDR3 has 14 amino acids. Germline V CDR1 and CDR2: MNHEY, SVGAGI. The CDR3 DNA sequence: TGTGCCAGCAGTACTCGCAGGGGGAGCGCTGAAGCTTTCTTT. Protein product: CASSTRRGSAEAFF.

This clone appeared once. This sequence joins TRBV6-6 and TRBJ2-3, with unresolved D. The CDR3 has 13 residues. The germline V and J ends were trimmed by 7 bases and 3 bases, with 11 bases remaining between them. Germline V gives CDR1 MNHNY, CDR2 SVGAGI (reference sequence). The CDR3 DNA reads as TGTGCCAGCAATCAACCCCAGACAGATACGCAGTATTTT. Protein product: CASNQPQTDTQYF.

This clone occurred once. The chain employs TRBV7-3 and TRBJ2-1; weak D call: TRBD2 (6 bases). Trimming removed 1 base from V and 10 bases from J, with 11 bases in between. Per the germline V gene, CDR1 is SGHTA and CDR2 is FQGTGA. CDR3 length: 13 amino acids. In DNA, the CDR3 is TGTGCCAGCAGCTTAATCCGGGACTCCGAGCAGTTCTTC. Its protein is CASSLIRDSEQFF.

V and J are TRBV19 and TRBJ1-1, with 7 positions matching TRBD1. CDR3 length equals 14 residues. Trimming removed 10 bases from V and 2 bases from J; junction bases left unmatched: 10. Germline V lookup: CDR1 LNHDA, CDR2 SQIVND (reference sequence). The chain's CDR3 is CATCEGQINTEAFF. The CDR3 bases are TGTGCCACCTGCGAGGGACAGATTAACACTGAAGCTTTCTTT.

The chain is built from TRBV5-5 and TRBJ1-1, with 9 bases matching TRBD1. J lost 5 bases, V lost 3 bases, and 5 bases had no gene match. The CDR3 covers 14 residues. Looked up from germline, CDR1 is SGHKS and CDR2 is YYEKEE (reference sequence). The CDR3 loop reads CASSSTGGGTEAFF. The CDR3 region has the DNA TGTGCCAGCAGCTCGACAGGGGGAGGGACTGAAGCTTTCTTT.

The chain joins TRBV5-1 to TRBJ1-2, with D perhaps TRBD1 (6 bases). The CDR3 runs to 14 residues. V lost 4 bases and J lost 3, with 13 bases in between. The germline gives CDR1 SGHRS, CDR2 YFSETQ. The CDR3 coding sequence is TGCGCCAGCAGCACAACAGGGTTTGACTATGGCTACACCTTC. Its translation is CASSTTGFDYGYTF.

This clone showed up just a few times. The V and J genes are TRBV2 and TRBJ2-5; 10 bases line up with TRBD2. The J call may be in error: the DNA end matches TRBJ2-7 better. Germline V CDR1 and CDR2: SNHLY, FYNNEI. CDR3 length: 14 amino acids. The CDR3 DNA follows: TGTGCCAGCAGGGCACCGGGACTAGCGTACGAGCAGTACTTC. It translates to CASRAPGLAYEQYF.